A single sample is the source of the 28 T cell receptor beta chains below, sequenced in a study of identical twins. TCRdb used MiXCR to reprocess the 5' RACE reads, holding one entry per CDR3 protein. The sample holds roughly 250,000 distinct CDR3 sequences, about an eighth seen once. What was sequenced was memory (CD45RO+) T cells sorted from blood. The source of these receptors is a woman under 30 in good health.

This clonotype was observed many times. This chain joins TRBV7-2 and TRBJ2-7; D ambiguous. This CDR3 spans 13 amino acids. Trimming removed 4 bases from V and 4 bases from J, with 11 bases in between. Germline CDR1 is SGHTA and CDR2 is FQGNSA. CDR3 loop: CASSSQTGYEQYF. The CDR3 nucleotides are TGTGCCAGCAGCTCCCAGACTGGATACGAGCAGTACTTC.

This rearrangement joins TRBV7-2 to TRBJ2-4; possibly TRBD1 for D (6 bases). Gene TRBJ2-5 matches the end of the DNA better, so the J call may be wrong. Germline V gene data show CDR1 as SGHTA and CDR2 as FQGNSA. The CDR3 contains 15 residues. The DNA for the CDR3 is TGTGCCAGCAGCTTAGCCGACCGGGACACTGCGACCCAGTACTTC. This codes for CASSLADRDTATQYF.

This clonotype appeared many times. V usage is TRBV12-3 or TRBV12-4 and J usage is TRBJ1-1; unclear D gene. The CDR3 extends over 10 amino acids. The V gene lost 10 bases and the J gene lost 6 bases, with 9 bases spanning the gap. CDR3 region: CATPGPEAFF. The CDR3 DNA follows: TGTGCCACCCCCGGCCCTGAAGCTTTCTTT.

In this sample, this clonotype turned up a few times. The chain carries TRBV5-4 and TRBJ1-2; the D gene is possibly TRBD1 (5 bases). Per germline, CDR1 SGHNT and CDR2 YYREEE (reference sequence). This CDR3 spans 12 amino acids. V was cut by 3 bases and J by 12 bases, with 15 bases left in between. CDR3: CASSYRFFRHTF. For the CDR3, the DNA is TGTGCCAGCAGCTACAGGTTCTTCCGTCACACCTTC.

V and J are TRBV20-1 and TRBJ2-1; unclear D gene. Looked up from germline, CDR1 is DFQATT and CDR2 is SNEGSKA (reference sequence). With 3 bases removed from V and 5 bases from J, the gap between germline ends came to 14 bases. CDR3 length: 14 amino acids. The CDR3 DNA reads as TGCAGTGCTAGCCCGGGCACGTATGACAATGAGCAGTTCTTC. Encoded protein: CSASPGTYDNEQFF.

The CDR3 bases are TGTGCCAGCAGCTTAGAGGCCGGGGTCCCTGAGCAGTTCTTC. Its translation is CASSLEAGVPEQFF. The chain recombines TRBV7-2 with TRBJ2-1; maybe TRBD2 (5 bases). This CDR3 has 14 amino acids. In germline, CDR1 is SGHTA, CDR2 FQGNSA. V lost 1 base, J lost 9 bases, and 13 bases lay in between.

This clonotype has more than one count but fewer than ten. Written as DNA, the CDR3 is TGTGCCAGCAGCTTAAACTCGAGGGCGACCCAGTACTTC. Translating gives CASSLNSRATQYF. This chain connects TRBV7-9 to TRBJ2-5, with D tentatively TRBD2 (5 bases). Trimming took off 2 bases at V and 7 bases at J, with 11 bases between the two ends. The length of the CDR3 is 13 residues. Germline V lookup: CDR1 SEHNR, CDR2 FQNEAQ (reference sequence).

This clonotype has just a few counts. This chain joins TRBV7-2 and TRBJ2-7, with a tentative D call TRBD2 (6 bases). This CDR3 region has 18 residues. CDR1 and CDR2 from the germline V gene are SGHTA and FQGNSA. Trimming cost V 0 bases and J 4 bases, with 22 bases left between them. CDR3 sequence: CASSLAYGSGLRKYEQYF. As DNA, the CDR3 is TGTGCCAGCAGCTTAGCATATGGTAGCGGACTTCGAAAATACGAGCAGTACTTC.

This clonotype was observed a handful of times. The V gene is TRBV7-7, the J gene TRBJ2-1, with 8 nucleotides matching TRBD2. V gave up 1 base and J gave up 7 bases; unmatched junction bases: 6. CDR3 length equals 15 residues. The germline CDR1 and CDR2 sequences are SSHAT and FNYEAQ (reference sequence). CDR3 in amino acids: CASSLVAGGGNEQFF. The CDR3 region has the DNA TGTGCCAGCAGCTTAGTTGCGGGAGGAGGTAATGAGCAGTTCTTC.

There are a few counts of this clonotype. This chain uses TRBV6-2 or TRBV6-3 with TRBJ2-7, with 10 bases matching TRBD2. J was trimmed by 5 bases and V by 8 bases; bases with no gene match: 9. This CDR3 comprises 14 residues. The germline V gene has CDR1 MNHEY and CDR2 SVGEGT. CDR3 DNA: TGTGCCAGCTACCCTAGCGGGAGTTCCCACGAGCAGTACTTC. Translated: CASYPSGSSHEQYF.

In this sample, this clonotype turned up a few times. The genes are TRBV5-1 and TRBJ2-7; weak D call: TRBD2 (5 bases). The ends were cut back, 2 bases at V and 1 base at J, with 7 bases in the middle. This CDR3 contains 13 residues. CDR1 is SGHRS, CDR2 YFSETQ, per germline. CDR3 sequence: CASSLAVSYEQYF. CDR3 DNA: TGCGCCAGCAGCTTAGCGGTTTCCTACGAGCAGTACTTC. Full variable domain (remainder filled in from reference TRBV5-1 and TRBJ2-7): KAGVTQTPRYLIKTRGQQVTLSCSPISGHRSVSWYQQTPGQGLQFLFEYFSETQRNKGNFPGRFSGRQFSNSRSEMNVSTLELGDSALYLCASSLAVSYEQYFGPGTRLTVT.

The chain links TRBV9 to TRBJ1-1; tentative D call: TRBD1 (6 bases). CDR1 and CDR2 (germline): SGDLS, YYNGEE. Trimming took off 3 bases at V and 6 bases at J, with 18 bases between the two ends. The CDR3 extends over 15 amino acids. The CDR3 DNA reads as TGTGCCAGCAGCGAAACGGGACACGCTAATTCTGAAGCTTTCTTT. Its protein product is CASSETGHANSEAFF.

CDR3 sequence: CSVGRGTGSYNEQFF. As DNA, the CDR3 is TGCAGCGTTGGAAGGGGGACAGGCTCCTACAATGAGCAGTTCTTC. This rearrangement joins TRBV29-1 to TRBJ2-1, with TRBD1 matching over 8 bases. Germline V lookup: CDR1 SQVTM, CDR2 ANQGSEA. V gave up 4 bases and J gave up 0 bases; unmatched junction bases: 5. This CDR3 spans 15 amino acids.

This clonotype has ten or more counts. The chain carries TRBV12-3 or TRBV12-4 and TRBJ2-3; D gene uncertain. The ends were cut back, 2 bases at V and 2 bases at J, with 8 bases in the middle. The CDR3 has 14 residues. The CDR3 coding sequence is TGTGCCAGCAGTTTATACGCCCCCACAGATACGCAGTATTTT. Its protein is CASSLYAPTDTQYF.

This clonotype has only a few counts. The rearrangement links TRBV27 to TRBJ2-2; TRBD1 aligns across 7 bases. The CDR3 runs to 16 residues. The J segment lost 7 bases and the V segment lost 5 bases, leaving 13 bases of the junction unmatched. Germline V gene data show CDR1 as MNHEY and CDR2 as SMNVEV (reference sequence). CDR3 residues: CASSIIDRVENGELFF. The DNA of the CDR3 is TGTGCCAGCAGTATAATTGACAGGGTCGAGAACGGGGAGCTGTTTTTT.

V is TRBV20-1 and J is TRBJ2-5; TRBD2 aligns across 10 bases. J lost 5 bases, V lost 4 bases, and 10 bases had no gene match. The CDR3 contains 15 residues. Germline V gives CDR1 DFQATT, CDR2 SNEGSKA (reference sequence). CDR3 sequence: CSAIHPSGRRETQYF. The CDR3 DNA sequence: TGCAGTGCTATCCACCCTAGCGGGAGAAGGGAGACCCAGTACTTC.

In its sample, this clonotype was seen a few times. V gene TRBV18 combines with J gene TRBJ1-1; 8 nucleotides agree with TRBD1. The CDR3 is made up of 16 amino acids. The J segment lost 1 base and the V segment lost 7 bases, leaving 11 bases of the junction unmatched. Germline loops: CDR1 KGHSH, CDR2 LQKENI. DNA of the CDR3: TGTGCCAGCTTACCGCGGCAGGGGGCAGGGAACACTGAAGCTTTCTTT. Its protein is CASLPRQGAGNTEAFF.

The chain carries TRBV5-8 and TRBJ2-7, with 7 nucleotides matching TRBD2. The CDR3 length is 14 residues. Germline CDR1 SGHTS, CDR2 YDEGEE. V was clipped by 0 bases and J by 6 bases; unmatched bases: 6. CDR3 residues: CASSLGRGSSEQYF. Here the CDR3 DNA reads TGTGCCAGCAGCTTGGGGCGCGGGAGTAGCGAGCAGTACTTC.

The chain employs TRBV16 and TRBJ1-3, with D hard to call. The CDR3 is made up of 15 amino acids. Germline CDR1 is KGHSY and CDR2 is FQNENV. V gave up 3 bases and J gave up 2 bases, with 11 bases separating them. CDR3 residues: CASSQTYGTGNTIYF. CDR3 DNA: TGTGCCAGCAGCCAGACTTACGGGACTGGAAACACCATATATTTT.

This clonotype was counted between two and nine times. J is TRBJ2-7 and V is TRBV18; a possible D gene is TRBD2 (6 bases). Germline V gene data show CDR1 as KGHSH and CDR2 as LQKENI. The CDR3 length is 15 residues. V lost 1 base and J lost 0, with 10 bases in between. Here the CDR3 DNA reads TGTGCCAGCTCACCACACCGGGACTCCTCCTACGAGCAGTACTTC. This gives the protein CASSPHRDSSYEQYF.

This clonotype was counted a few times. This chain connects TRBV7-9 to TRBJ2-7, with D perhaps matching TRBD1 (5 bases). Germline lookup yields CDR1 SEHNR and CDR2 FQNEAQ (reference sequence). The CDR3 loop spans 14 amino acids. The V gene lost 3 bases and the J gene lost 6 bases, with 15 bases spanning the gap. The CDR3 protein is CASSLLQARGEQYF. The CDR3, as DNA: TGTGCCAGCAGCTTGTTACAGGCTCGCGGCGAGCAGTACTTC.

The chain has TRBV12-3 or TRBV12-4 and TRBJ2-1, with TRBD2 matching 10 bases. This CDR3 has 16 amino acids. The J segment lost 7 bases and the V segment lost 5 bases, leaving 11 bases of the junction unmatched. CDR3 in amino acids: CASSTSGRAYRNEQFF. CDR3 coding DNA: TGTGCCAGCAGTACAAGCGGGAGGGCCTATCGGAATGAGCAGTTCTTC.

A word on this clonotype: A junction boundary mismatches the germline segment, possibly from a read error. J is TRBJ2-1 and V is TRBV27; D perhaps matches TRBD2 (6 bases). CDR1 and CDR2 (germline): MNHEY, SMNVEV (reference sequence). This CDR3 region has 13 residues. The CDR3 DNA is TGTGCCAGCAGTTTAGAGGACTACAGTGAGCAGTTCTTC. Protein sequence: CASSLEDYSEQFF.

V gene TRBV6-2 or TRBV6-3 combines with J gene TRBJ2-7; a possible D gene is TRBD2 (5 bases). The CDR3 is 12 amino acids. Trimming stripped 6 bases from V and 6 bases from J, with 12 bases between. CDR1 is MNHEY and CDR2 is SVGEGT in the germline V gene. In nucleotides, the CDR3 is TGTGCCAGCAGCTACCGACGGGGCGAGCAGTACTTC. Translated, it gives CASSYRRGEQYF.

Regarding this clonotype: Compared with germline, one end of the junction differs, possibly owing to a read error. This rearrangement joins TRBV24-1 to TRBJ2-2; TRBD2 matches 7 bases. The CDR3 is 13 amino acids. The germline CDR1 and CDR2 sequences are KGHDR and SFDVKD. The CDR3 reads CATERENSGELFF. The CDR3 DNA sequence: TGTGCCACGGAGCGGGAAAACAGCGGGGAGCTGTTTTTT.

This rearrangement joins TRBV6-1 to TRBJ2-1; the D is unclear. CDR3 length: 15 residues. V shed 1 base and J shed 2 bases, with 9 bases lying between them. Germline CDR1 MNHNS, CDR2 SASEGT. CDR3 sequence (DNA): TGTGCCAGCAGTGAAGGCATAGCCACCTACAATGAGCAGTTCTTC. This translates into CASSEGIATYNEQFF.

The chain joins TRBV2 to TRBJ1-4; 7 nucleotides agree with TRBD1. This CDR3 is 15 amino acids long. The germline gives CDR1 SNHLY, CDR2 FYNNEI. The V gene end was trimmed by 7 bases and the J gene end by 6 bases; junction bases not matched to a gene: 11. The CDR3, as DNA: TGTGCCAGCACCGAAGGGCAGGGGGAGGATGAAAAACTGTTTTTT. This codes for CASTEGQGEDEKLFF. Supplemented by reference TRBV2 and TRBJ1-4, the full variable domain reads EPEVTQTPSHQVTQMGQEVILRCVPISNHLYFYWYRQILGQKVEFLVSFYNNEISEKSEIFDDQFSVERPDGSNFTLKIRSTKLEDSAMYFCASTEGQGEDEKLFFGSGTQLSVL.

This clonotype was picked up many times. The chain recombines TRBV20-1 with TRBJ2-7; D remains ambiguous. The CDR3 is 13 residues long. V dropped 0 bases and J dropped 0 bases, with 6 bases sitting between them. Looked up from germline, CDR1 is DFQATT and CDR2 is SNEGSKA (reference sequence). The CDR3 nucleotides read TGCAGTGCTAGAGAGCTCAGCTCCTACGAGCAGTACTTC. Encoded protein: CSARELSSYEQYF.